The entry that follows covers one T cell receptor beta chain sequence. J was trimmed by 4 bases and V by 2 bases; bases with no gene match: 5. The CDR3 sequence is 16 residues long. Germline V gene sequence: CDR1 SNHLY, CDR2 FYNNEI. TCRdb's table, derived via immunoSEQ multiplex PCR, lists solely in-frame clones and lacks some. The sample lists around 200,000 clones; approximately 87% were seen once. The data originate from a study of blood T cell repertoires in COVID-19. Source material: PBMCs or T cells enriched from blood (not recorded which). The receptor's source is a woman between 45 and 60 years old in a cohort exposed to, infected with or recovered from COVID-19 (not recorded which). The J gene is TRBJ1-3, the V gene TRBV2; 10 positions agree with TRBD1. Here the CDR3 DNA reads TGTGCCAGCAGTGAATCCGGACAGGGGGTAGGAAACACCATATATTTT. Protein product: CASSESGQGVGNTIYF.